Following are 17 T cell receptor beta chains from one sample sequenced in a study of cytomegalovirus exposure and HLA in healthy donors. The PCR ran on 60 Vbeta and 13 Jbeta primers. Sequencing used immunoSEQ multiplex PCR; TCRdb keeps in-frame clones, though not all of them. The sample shows about 150,000 clones, approximately 80% of them seen only once. The source material was PBMCs. These receptors all stem from a woman between 50 and 59 years old in good health and CMV-seropositive.

In its sample, this clone was seen a few times. This chain connects TRBV19 to TRBJ1-5; D uncertain. CDR1 and CDR2 (germline): LNHDA, SQIVND (reference sequence). CDR3 length: 12 residues. Trimming took 3 bases from V and 4 from J, leaving 4 bases between them. CDR3 amino acids: CASSILNQPQHF. CDR3 sequence (DNA): TGTGCCAGTAGTATCCTTAATCAGCCCCAGCATTTT.

V and J are TRBV5-1 and TRBJ2-5, with D tentatively TRBD2 (5 bases). This CDR3 is 14 amino acids long. Trimming took 7 bases from V and 3 from J, leaving 16 bases between them. Germline V gives CDR1 SGHRS, CDR2 YFSETQ. CDR3 DNA sequence: TGCGCCAGCGGTGAGGGTCGGGCAAAAGAGACCCAGTACTTC. It specifies CASGEGRAKETQYF. Filled out from reference TRBV5-1 and TRBJ2-5, the complete variable domain reads KAGVTQTPRYLIKTRGQQVTLSCSPISGHRSVSWYQQTPGQGLQFLFEYFSETQRNKGNFPGRFSGRQFSNSRSEMNVSTLELGDSALYLCASGEGRAKETQYFGPGTRLLVL.

The chain couples TRBV9 to TRBJ1-1; D is unresolved. Trimming stripped 0 bases from V and 1 base from J, with 4 bases between. The CDR3 loop spans 13 amino acids. CDR1 and CDR2 from the germline V gene are SGDLS and YYNGEE. CDR3 in DNA: TGTGCCAGCAGCGTAGACTCGAACACTGAAGCTTTCTTT. Protein sequence: CASSVDSNTEAFF.

The chain combines TRBV29-1 with TRBJ1-4; 7 positions agree with TRBD1. The trim removed 6 bases at V and 5 bases at J, leaving 6 bases unmatched. The CDR3 covers 13 residues. Germline V gene data show CDR1 as SQVTM and CDR2 as ANQGSEA. The chain's CDR3 is CSVGTAPNEKLFF. Here the CDR3 DNA reads TGCAGCGTCGGGACAGCCCCGAATGAAAAACTGTTTTTT.

This clone appeared a few times. The chain couples TRBV7-2 to TRBJ1-1; 8 bases align to TRBD1. J gave up 0 bases and V 6 bases, and 6 bases lay outside the gene matches. The CDR3 is made up of 15 amino acids. Per germline, CDR1 SGHTA and CDR2 FQGNSA. CDR3 nucleotides: TGTGCCAGCAGGACTATACAGGGGGTGAACACTGAAGCTTTCTTT. It yields the protein CASRTIQGVNTEAFF. Based on the CDR3 plus reference TRBV7-2 and TRBJ1-1, the full variable domain is GAGVSQSPSNKVTEKGKDVELRCDPISGHTALYWYRQSLGQGLEFLIYFQGNSAPDKSGLPSDRFSAERTGGSVSTLTIQRTQQEDSAVYLCASRTIQGVNTEAFFGQGTRLTVV.

The chain has TRBV9 and TRBJ1-1, with D maybe TRBD1 (6 bases). The CDR3 runs to 14 residues. With 4 bases removed from V and 0 bases from J, the gap between germline ends came to 10 bases. Germline V lookup: CDR1 SGDLS, CDR2 YYNGEE. In DNA form, the CDR3 reads TGTGCCAGCAGCTCACAGGGCTTGAACACTGAAGCTTTCTTT. It translates to CASSSQGLNTEAFF.

The chain employs TRBV10-3 and TRBJ1-1, with 9 positions matching TRBD1. The germline V gene encodes CDR1 ENHRY and CDR2 SYGVKD. The CDR3 totals 13 residues. J lost 4 bases, V lost 11 bases, and 8 bases had no gene match. The CDR3 DNA reads as TGTGCCGCCGGACAGGGGATGGGCACTGAAGCTTTCTTT. Its protein product is CAAGQGMGTEAFF.

The genes are TRBV7-6 and TRBJ2-6; a weak D match, TRBD1 (6 bases). V shed 3 bases and J shed 11 bases, with 23 bases lying between them. The CDR3 totals 17 residues. The V gene's germline CDR1 is SGHVS and CDR2 FNYEAQ. The DNA of the CDR3 is TGTGCCAGCAGCTTGAGCCCTTCAACAGGGCTAAATTACGTCCTGACTTTC. This gives the protein CASSLSPSTGLNYVLTF.

The chain employs TRBV28 and TRBJ1-1; D unresolved. The germline V gene has CDR1 MDHEN and CDR2 SYDVKM. The CDR3 is made up of 13 amino acids. V shed 2 bases and J shed 2 bases, with 6 bases lying between them. CDR3 bases: TGTGCCAGCAGTTTAACGCGCAACACTGAAGCTTTCTTT. This gives the protein CASSLTRNTEAFF. The full variable domain, in which reference TRBV28 and TRBJ1-1 provide the parts outside the CDR3, is DVKVTQSSRYLVKRTGEKVFLECVQDMDHENMFWYRQDPGLGLRLIYFSYDVKMKEKGDIPEGYSVSREKKERFSLILESASTNQTSMYLCASSLTRNTEAFFGQGTRLTVV.

The chain joins TRBV7-9 to TRBJ1-2; 8 bases map to TRBD1. The ends lost 8 bases at V and 6 bases at J; junction bases unmatched: 11. CDR1 SEHNR and CDR2 FQNEAQ come from the germline V gene (reference sequence). The CDR3 consists of 14 residues. This CDR3 reads CASQPQGASDGYTF. In DNA form, the CDR3 reads TGTGCCAGCCAACCTCAGGGGGCCAGTGATGGCTACACCTTC.

CDR3 nucleotide sequence: TGTGCCAGCAGCCCACAAGAAGGGGGCAATGAGCAGTTCTTC. Its translation is CASSPQEGGNEQFF. The chain has TRBV7-3 and TRBJ2-1; possible D gene TRBD1, 6 bases. From germline, CDR1 is SGHTA and CDR2 FQGTGA. V was pared by 5 bases and J by 6 bases, with 14 bases between. The CDR3 covers 14 residues.

This clone has a single count. This sequence joins TRBV18 and TRBJ1-5; 7 bases map to TRBD1. The germline CDR1 and CDR2 sequences are KGHSH and LQKENI. After removal of 2 bases from V and 5 bases from J, the junction contained 6 bases not matched to a gene. The CDR3 runs to 15 residues. CDR3: CASSPGTGADQPQHF. DNA of the CDR3: TGTGCCAGCTCACCAGGTACAGGGGCAGATCAGCCCCAGCATTTT.

V is TRBV2 and J is TRBJ2-7; a possible D gene is TRBD2 (5 bases). The CDR3 totals 12 residues. V shed 7 bases and J shed 5 bases, with 12 bases lying between them. Per the germline V gene, CDR1 is SNHLY and CDR2 is FYNNEI. The CDR3 DNA sequence: TGTGCCAGCAATCAGGAGGTCCACGAGCAGTACTTC. As protein: CASNQEVHEQYF.

CDR3 region: CASSQTRGTGANVLTF. In DNA form, the CDR3 reads TGTGCCAGCAGCCAAACCAGGGGGACTGGGGCCAACGTCCTGACTTTC. The chain recombines TRBV4-2 with TRBJ2-6, with TRBD1 matching over 7 bases. Germline trimming cut 2 bases from V and 2 bases from J; bases unmatched to any gene: 3. Germline values: CDR1 LGHNA, CDR2 YNFKEQ. The CDR3 has 16 amino acids.

The chain recombines TRBV6-1 with TRBJ1-2; no clear D gene. The germline V gene has CDR1 MNHNS and CDR2 SASEGT. The CDR3 contains 12 residues. The V and J ends lost 3 bases and 3 bases respectively, with 5 bases between them. DNA of the CDR3: TGTGCCAGCAGTGACGTAGACTATGGCTACACCTTC. This translates into CASSDVDYGYTF.

The chain recombines TRBV5-1 with TRBJ2-1; 10 bases align to TRBD1. The germline V gene has CDR1 SGHRS and CDR2 YFSETQ. The V and J ends lost 3 bases and 7 bases, in that order; junction bases with no gene match: 10. The CDR3 consists of 16 residues. The CDR3 nucleotides read TGCGCCAGCAGCTCTGCGACAGGGGGCGTTGGAAATGAGCAGTTCTTC. Amino acids: CASSSATGGVGNEQFF.

The rearrangement links TRBV4-3 to TRBJ2-7; 10 bases map to TRBD1. The CDR3 covers 15 residues. From germline, CDR1 is LGHNA and CDR2 YSLEER. Germline trimming cut 4 bases from V and 5 bases from J; bases unmatched to any gene: 8. CDR3 bases: TGCGCCAGCAGCCCCTCCGGGACAGGGGTGAACGAGCAGTACTTC. Its protein is CASSPSGTGVNEQYF.